A selection of T cell receptor beta chains follows, all from one sample in a study of CD8 T cells in ankylosing spondylitis. TCRdb independently ran MiXCR on the 5' RACE reads; one entry per CDR3 protein. This table holds 300,000 to 400,000 distinct CDR3 sequences, 20% to 25% found once. Sequencing used blood, either unsorted or a sorted T cell fraction (not recorded which). The receptors stem from a male donor with ankylosing spondylitis. Both conserved end residues are part of each CDR3. Fields, in order: CDR3 DNA, CDR3 protein, V gene, J gene, clone size, D gene. A D gene is named only where the DNA matches it firmly. The size field is filled for only some rows; it gives once, few, many or a size class.

CDR3nt: TGCAGTGCTAGAGACCAAAATACGCAGTATTTT; CDR3aa: CSARDQNTQYF; v_gene: TRBV20-1; j_gene: TRBJ2-3; abundance: NA; d_gene: NA
CDR3nt: TGCGCCAGCAGCTTTTACGGGACACCATACAATGAGCAGTTCTTC; CDR3aa: CASSFYGTPYNEQFF; v_gene: TRBV5-1; j_gene: TRBJ2-1; abundance: NA; d_gene: NA
CDR3nt: TGTGCCAGCAGCGTAGGACAGATCCAAGAGACCCAGTACTTC; CDR3aa: CASSVGQIQETQYF; v_gene: TRBV9; j_gene: TRBJ2-5; abundance: NA; d_gene: NA
CDR3nt: TGTGCCAGCAGCTTAGGTAGTGGGAGGGCCAGTGAGCAGTTCTTC; CDR3aa: CASSLGSGRASEQFF; v_gene: TRBV7-3; j_gene: TRBJ2-1; abundance: few; d_gene: TRBD2
CDR3nt: TGTGCCAGCAGTTTAGTCTGGACTAGCGGGAATGAGCAGTTCTTC; CDR3aa: CASSLVWTSGNEQFF; v_gene: TRBV28; j_gene: TRBJ2-1; abundance: NA; d_gene: TRBD2
CDR3nt: TGTGCCAGCAGCGTAACTAAGACCACCGGGGAGCTGTTTTTT; CDR3aa: CASSVTKTTGELFF; v_gene: TRBV9; j_gene: TRBJ2-2; abundance: NA; d_gene: NA
CDR3nt: TGTGCCAGCAGCTCTATACCCGGGACTAGCGGACACCCCTACAATGAGCAGTTCTTC; CDR3aa: CASSSIPGTSGHPYNEQFF; v_gene: TRBV11-2; j_gene: TRBJ2-1; abundance: few; d_gene: TRBD2
CDR3nt: TGCAGTGCTAGAGGTCAGGTTCTCAACTACGAGCAGTACTTC; CDR3aa: CSARGQVLNYEQYF; v_gene: TRBV20-1; j_gene: TRBJ2-7; abundance: few; d_gene: NA
CDR3nt: TGTGCCAGCAGTAGAGATACCGGGACAGGCAATTCACCCCTCCACTTT; CDR3aa: CASSRDTGTGNSPLHF; v_gene: TRBV6-1; j_gene: TRBJ1-6; abundance: few; d_gene: TRBD1
CDR3nt: TGTGCCATCAGTGCCTCAGATAATGAAAAACTGTTTTTT; CDR3aa: CAISASDNEKLFF; v_gene: TRBV10-3; j_gene: TRBJ1-4; abundance: NA; d_gene: NA
CDR3nt: TGTGCCAGCAGCTTAGCCCCGGGACTAGCGGGAGACTTGAGCTCCTACGAGCAGTACTTC; CDR3aa: CASSLAPGLAGDLSSYEQYF; v_gene: TRBV7-2; j_gene: TRBJ2-7; abundance: few; d_gene: TRBD2
CDR3nt: TGCGCCAGCAGCGCACACCAGGGGTGGAGAAACACCATATATTTT; CDR3aa: CASSAHQGWRNTIYF; v_gene: TRBV5-1; j_gene: TRBJ1-3; abundance: once; d_gene: NA
CDR3nt: TGCAGTGCTTCGTTACAGGGCGTTTTCAATCAGCCCCAGCATTTT; CDR3aa: CSASLQGVFNQPQHF; v_gene: TRBV20-1; j_gene: TRBJ1-5; abundance: NA; d_gene: NA
CDR3nt: TGTGCCAGCAGACTATCGCTTAGCTCCTACAATGAGCAGTTCTTC; CDR3aa: CASRLSLSSYNEQFF; v_gene: TRBV6-1; j_gene: TRBJ2-1; abundance: few; d_gene: NA
CDR3nt: TGCGCCAGCAGCTTGGATCTAGCGGGACTTACAGATACGCAGTATTTT; CDR3aa: CASSLDLAGLTDTQYF; v_gene: TRBV5-1; j_gene: TRBJ2-3; abundance: few; d_gene: TRBD2
CDR3nt: TGTGCCAGCTCACCACAGGGGGATCAGCCCCAGCATTTT; CDR3aa: CASSPQGDQPQHF; v_gene: TRBV18; j_gene: TRBJ1-5; abundance: NA; d_gene: NA
CDR3nt: TGTGCCAGCAGTACAAGGGGGGTAGGAGAAAAACTGTTTTTT; CDR3aa: CASSTRGVGEKLFF; v_gene: TRBV12-3/TRBV12-4; j_gene: TRBJ1-4; abundance: few; d_gene: NA
CDR3nt: TGCGCCAGCAGCCACGTAGCAGGGACTGGCTACGAGCAGTACTTC; CDR3aa: CASSHVAGTGYEQYF; v_gene: TRBV4-3; j_gene: TRBJ2-7; abundance: NA; d_gene: NA
CDR3nt: TGTGCCAGCAGCTTGCAAACTTCGAACACCGGGGAGCTGTTTTTT; CDR3aa: CASSLQTSNTGELFF; v_gene: TRBV7-2; j_gene: TRBJ2-2; abundance: few; d_gene: NA
CDR3nt: TGTGCCAGCAGTGTATACGGATCCGTACATACGCAGTATTTT; CDR3aa: CASSVYGSVHTQYF; v_gene: TRBV2; j_gene: TRBJ2-3; abundance: NA; d_gene: NA
CDR3nt: TGTGCCAGCTCACCTCAACCCGGGGGGACAGGGTTCCAGGGGAAGTACTTC; CDR3aa: CASSPQPGGTGFQGKYF; v_gene: TRBV18; j_gene: TRBJ2-7; abundance: NA; d_gene: TRBD1
CDR3nt: TGCGCCAGCAGCCCCCTTTTTGCTGAAGGGTACGAGCAGTACTTC; CDR3aa: CASSPLFAEGYEQYF; v_gene: TRBV5-1; j_gene: TRBJ2-7; abundance: NA; d_gene: NA
CDR3nt: TGTGCCATCAGCTCCCTACAGGGTACTAGCACAGATACGCAGTATTTT; CDR3aa: CAISSLQGTSTDTQYF; v_gene: TRBV10-3; j_gene: TRBJ2-3; abundance: NA; d_gene: NA
CDR3nt: TGTGCCAGCAGCTTAGATCTATACGTCCTGACTTTC; CDR3aa: CASSLDLYVLTF; v_gene: TRBV7-2; j_gene: TRBJ2-6; abundance: many; d_gene: NA
CDR3nt: TGCGCCAGCAGCTTGCCAGGGCCCACCGGGGAGCTGTTTTTT; CDR3aa: CASSLPGPTGELFF; v_gene: TRBV5-1; j_gene: TRBJ2-2; abundance: many; d_gene: NA
CDR3nt: TGCGCCAGCAGCTTCAGGGGACATGTGGAACTACGGGAGCAGTACTTC; CDR3aa: CASSFRGHVELREQYF; v_gene: TRBV5-1; j_gene: TRBJ2-7; abundance: NA; d_gene: NA
CDR3nt: TGCAGTGCTAGACCCAGCTACGAGCAGTACTTC; CDR3aa: CSARPSYEQYF; v_gene: TRBV20-1; j_gene: TRBJ2-7; abundance: NA; d_gene: NA
CDR3nt: TGCGCCACCTCCATTGGGGTAGGCACCGGGGAGCTGTTTTTT; CDR3aa: CATSIGVGTGELFF; v_gene: TRBV5-1; j_gene: TRBJ2-2; abundance: NA; d_gene: NA
CDR3nt: TGCGCCAGCAGCCAAGAGAGCGGGAGCGCGACCCAGTACTTC; CDR3aa: CASSQESGSATQYF; v_gene: TRBV4-3; j_gene: TRBJ2-5; abundance: few; d_gene: TRBD2
CDR3nt: TGCAGTGCTAACTTGAACACCGGGGAGCTGTTTTTT; CDR3aa: CSANLNTGELFF; v_gene: TRBV20-1; j_gene: TRBJ2-2; abundance: few; d_gene: NA
CDR3nt: TGTGCCAGCAGCTCCTTTGCTGAGGACACCGGGGAGCTGTTTTTT; CDR3aa: CASSSFAEDTGELFF; v_gene: TRBV7-2; j_gene: TRBJ2-2; abundance: few; d_gene: NA
CDR3nt: TGCGCCAGCAGCCTCTTAGGACAGGGGTTCTATGGCTACACCTTC; CDR3aa: CASSLLGQGFYGYTF; v_gene: TRBV5-1; j_gene: TRBJ1-2; abundance: NA; d_gene: TRBD1
CDR3nt: TGTGCCAGCAGTTCGCCCCCTATAGTGAATGAGCAGTTCTTC; CDR3aa: CASSSPPIVNEQFF; v_gene: TRBV12-3/TRBV12-4; j_gene: TRBJ2-1; abundance: NA; d_gene: NA
CDR3nt: TGTGCCAGCTCATCGGGACCGTTCTCTGGGGCCAACGTCCTGACTTTC; CDR3aa: CASSSGPFSGANVLTF; v_gene: TRBV18; j_gene: TRBJ2-6; abundance: NA; d_gene: NA
CDR3nt: TGCAGTGCTAGAGATCACCCGGGCCCCGGGCAAGAGACCCAGTACTTC; CDR3aa: CSARDHPGPGQETQYF; v_gene: TRBV20-1; j_gene: TRBJ2-5; abundance: few; d_gene: NA
CDR3nt: TGCGCCAGCAGCTTTAGCGGGGACAGCTCCTACGAGCAGTACTTC; CDR3aa: CASSFSGDSSYEQYF; v_gene: TRBV5-1; j_gene: TRBJ2-7; abundance: once; d_gene: NA
CDR3nt: TGCAGCGTTAAAACTGGTTCCGAGCAGTACTTC; CDR3aa: CSVKTGSEQYF; v_gene: TRBV29-1; j_gene: TRBJ2-7; abundance: few; d_gene: NA
CDR3nt: TGCAGCGTTGATGTAGGCTACGAGCAGTACTTC; CDR3aa: CSVDVGYEQYF; v_gene: TRBV29-1; j_gene: TRBJ2-7; abundance: NA; d_gene: NA
CDR3nt: TGTGCCAGCACTCTCCGGGGGGACACTGAAGCTTTCTTT; CDR3aa: CASTLRGDTEAFF; v_gene: TRBV2; j_gene: TRBJ1-1; abundance: NA; d_gene: NA